This T cell receptor beta chain was recovered during a study of CD8+ T cells in alopecia areata. Looking at the study overall: At a dose of 5 to 10 mg twice daily, oral tofacitinib was given to treated patients. Points from the study as a whole: Persistence during tofacitinib was seen for many expanded lesional clones in scalp and blood. In patients, TCRs were shared less clearly than in mice, and HLA may possibly be involved.

Treatment: oral pan-JAK inhibitor, 5-10 mg twice daily. Deletions cut 5 bases from V and 6 bases from J, with 11 bases between. This CDR3 has 13 residues. Per the germline V gene, CDR1 is SNHLY and CDR2 is FYNNEI. About this clone: What it recognizes is unknown.

TCR sequencing used cDNA made by reverse transcription of extracted RNA. The data were produced by immunoSEQ multiplex PCR, yet TCRdb's version contains in-frame clones alone and is incomplete. The sample has 200,000 to 250,000 clones; about three fifths are singletons. The chain links TRBV2 to TRBJ2-1; D uncertain. Source: CD4+ T cells sorted from blood, taken at week 4, from a patient treated with tofacitinib. The source of this sequence is a human donor with alopecia areata. CDR3 sequence: CASSQPSSNEQFF. DNA of the CDR3: TGTGCCAGCAGTCAACCTTCTAGCAATGAGCAGTTCTTC. The entire variable domain, with the rest obtained from reference TRBV2 and TRBJ2-1, is as follows: EPEVTQTPSHQVTQMGQEVILRCVPISNHLYFYWYRQILGQKVEFLVSFYNNEISEKSEIFDDQFSVERPDGSNFTLKIRSTKLEDSAMYFCASSQPSSNEQFFGPGTRLTVL.